This TCR beta chain was observed in a study of blood T cell repertoires in COVID-19. Per the original data handling: Amplification with reference gene primers provided the estimates of nucleated cell counts. Sequencing was performed with immunoSEQ multiplex PCR; in TCRdb, only in-frame clones are kept and a portion is missing. The V and J calls and the clone size are those of that table, but D and trimming were determined from the DNA. The repertoire holds 370,000 or so clones, with approximately 89% as singletons. This CDR3 has 14 residues. With 6 bases removed from V and 6 bases from J, the gap between germline ends came to 18 bases. Germline V gene data show CDR1 as KGHSH and CDR2 as LQKENI. In terms of age and location, participants ranged from about 18 to 90 years and lived in about 25 US areas. Participants had their cohort set by participant-reported clinical history.

This TCR was sampled from a man under 40 who had recovered from COVID-19. The chain carries TRBV18 and TRBJ2-7; tentative D call: TRBD2 (5 bases). The sequenced material came from PBMCs or T cells enriched from blood (not recorded which). CDR3 protein: CASSPSHPGSEQYF. CDR3 sequence (DNA): TGTGCCAGCTCCCCCTCGCACCCGGGGAGCGAGCAGTACTTC.